A selection of T cell receptor beta chains follows, all from one sample in a study of blood T cell repertoires in COVID-19. TCRdb keeps only in-frame clones here, not all; method: immunoSEQ multiplex PCR. The table includes over 130,000 clones, 70% to 80% detected once. The material sequenced was peripheral blood. These TCRs come from a woman older than 75 with active or convalescent COVID-19. Both conserved end residues are part of each CDR3. A D gene is named only where the DNA matches it firmly. Clone size is not always given. Where it is, it says once, few, many or a class for expanded clones.

>once|-|TRBJ1-3|TRBV21-1
CASSKVGTGAGNTIYF
-
>-|TRBD1|TRBJ1-1|TRBV30
CARRDSLNTEAFF
TGTGCCCGTCGGGACAGTTTGAACACTGAAGCTTTCTTT
>once|TRBD2|TRBJ2-1|TRBV9
CASLLAGGPLDEQFF
TGTGCCAGCTTACTAGCGGGGGGGCCATTGGATGAGCAGTTCTTC
>-|-|TRBJ1-1|TRBV19
CASRQNTGTQYTEAFF
TGTGCCAGTAGACAAAATACCGGGACACAATACACTGAAGCTTTCTTT
>-|TRBD1|TRBJ1-2|TRBV2
CASRTGYGYTF
TGTGCCAGCCGGACAGGGTATGGCTACACCTTC
>-|-|TRBJ1-1|TRBV6-6
CASSPPEGETLTEAFF
TGTGCCAGCAGTCCCCCAGAGGGTGAGACCCTCACTGAAGCTTTCTTT
>-|-|TRBJ2-1|TRBV27
CASSFRASSYNEQFF
TGTGCCAGCAGTTTCAGGGCCAGCTCCTACAATGAGCAGTTCTTC
>few|TRBD1|TRBJ1-2|TRBV19
CASSSPGQGNYGYTF
TGTGCCAGTAGTTCCCCCGGACAGGGGAACTATGGCTACACCTTC
>-|-|TRBJ1-1|TRBV12-3/TRBV12-4
CASSPMAEAFF
TGTGCCAGCAGCCCTATGGCTGAAGCTTTCTTT
>-|-|TRBJ2-5|TRBV11-3
CASSLSASTETQYF
TGTGCCAGCAGCTTAAGTGCTAGCACCGAGACCCAGTACTTC
>-|-|TRBJ2-7|TRBV2
CASVSGRSYEQYF
TGTGCCAGCGTGTCAGGGCGCTCCTACGAGCAGTACTTC
>-|TRBD2|TRBJ2-2|TRBV4-3
CASSLGLANTGELFF
TGCGCCAGCAGCCTGGGACTAGCTAACACCGGGGAGCTGTTTTTT
>-|-|TRBJ2-2|TRBV6-4
CASSQVAATGELFF
TGTGCCAGCAGCCAGGTCGCCGCCACCGGGGAGCTGTTTTTT
>-|TRBD1|TRBJ1-5|TRBV20-1
CSASLVTGGYSNQPQHF
TGCAGTGCTAGTCTGGTGACAGGGGGTTATAGCAATCAGCCCCAGCATTTT
>-|TRBD1|TRBJ2-7|TRBV27
CASSLSWGQGAWEQYF
TGTGCCAGCAGTTTATCGTGGGGACAGGGGGCTTGGGAGCAGTACTTC
>many|-|TRBJ1-1|TRBV5-4
CASSSGVLMNTEAFF
TGTGCCAGCAGCTCAGGGGTTTTAATGAACACTGAAGCTTTCTTT
>once|TRBD2|TRBJ2-1|TRBV5-1
CASSLALAGGLYEQFF
TGCGCCAGCAGCTTGGCCCTAGCGGGGGGGCTGTATGAGCAGTTCTTC
>-|TRBD2|TRBJ2-1|TRBV4-1
CASSQDMASGGVEQFF
TGCGCCAGCAGCCAAGATATGGCTAGCGGGGGGGTTGAGCAGTTCTTC
>-|-|TRBJ2-3|TRBV5-4
CASSLTGPDTQYF
TGTGCCAGCAGCTTGACAGGGCCCGATACGCAGTATTTT
>-|TRBD1|TRBJ1-2|TRBV7-8
CASSLVGGGDYGYTF
TGTGCCAGCAGCTTAGTAGGGGGCGGAGACTATGGCTACACCTTC
>-|TRBD2|TRBJ2-3|TRBV3-1/TRBV3-2
CASSLGLAGGVSDTQYF
TGTGCCAGCAGCCTAGGACTAGCGGGGGGTGTTTCGGATACGCAGTATTTT
>-|-|TRBJ2-1|TRBV28
CASRETGSSYNEQFF
TGTGCCAGCAGAGAAACAGGGAGCTCCTACAATGAGCAGTTCTTC
>-|TRBD1|TRBJ2-5|TRBV19
CASSMLKGQGSWETQYF
TGTGCCAGTAGTATGTTAAAGGGACAGGGGTCCTGGGAGACCCAGTACTTC
>-|-|TRBJ2-2|TRBV11-2
CASSLDMITGELFF
TGTGCCAGCAGCTTGGACATGATCACCGGGGAGCTGTTTTTT
>-|-|TRBJ1-2|TRBV29-1
CSATEGAGGYTF
TGCAGCGCAACAGAAGGGGCTGGAGGCTACACCTTC
>-|-|TRBJ2-4|TRBV28
CASSRKPGNIQYF
TGTGCCAGCAGCCGAAAACCGGGGAACATTCAGTACTTC
>-|-|TRBJ1-5|TRBV6-2/TRBV6-3
CASSLGSGGNQPQHF
TGTGCCAGCAGCTTGGGCAGCGGGGGCAATCAGCCCCAGCATTTT
>-|-|TRBJ1-3|TRBV18
CASSPAENTIYF
TGTGCCAGCTCACCGGCGGAAAACACCATATATTTT
>-|-|TRBJ1-1|TRBV7-2
CASSFTGYTEAFF
TGTGCCAGCAGCTTTACAGGGTACACTGAAGCTTTCTTT
>-|-|TRBJ1-1|TRBV2
CASSESPETEAFF
TGTGCCAGCAGTGAGTCTCCAGAAACTGAAGCTTTCTTT